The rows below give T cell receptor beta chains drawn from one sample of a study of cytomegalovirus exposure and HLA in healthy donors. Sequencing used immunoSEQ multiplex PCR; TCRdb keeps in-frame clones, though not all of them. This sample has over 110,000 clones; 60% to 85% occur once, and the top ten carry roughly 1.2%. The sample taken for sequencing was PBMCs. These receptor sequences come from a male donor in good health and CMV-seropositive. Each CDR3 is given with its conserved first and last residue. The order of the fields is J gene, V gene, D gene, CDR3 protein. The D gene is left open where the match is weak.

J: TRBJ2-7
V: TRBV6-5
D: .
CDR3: CASSYRQAYEQYF

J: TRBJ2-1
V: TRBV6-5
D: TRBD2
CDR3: CASQRLAIDEQFF

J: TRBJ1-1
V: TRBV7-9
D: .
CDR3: CSSSLGGAELGTEAFF

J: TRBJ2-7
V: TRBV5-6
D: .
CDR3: CASSPPAGSPYEQYF

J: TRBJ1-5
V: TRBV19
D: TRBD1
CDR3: CATRTGGNNQPQHF

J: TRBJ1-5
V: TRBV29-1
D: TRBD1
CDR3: CSVGQGRGQPQHF

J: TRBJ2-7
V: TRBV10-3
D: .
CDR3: CAISPDTGKQYF

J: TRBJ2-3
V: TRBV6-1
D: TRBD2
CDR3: CASSELAGGPDTQYF

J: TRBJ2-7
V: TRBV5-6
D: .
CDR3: CASSLTAQAEQYF

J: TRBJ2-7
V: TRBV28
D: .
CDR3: CASSLYNEQYF

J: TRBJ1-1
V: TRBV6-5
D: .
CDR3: CATELGHGAEAFF

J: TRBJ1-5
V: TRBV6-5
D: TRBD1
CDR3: CASSPDRGQPQHF

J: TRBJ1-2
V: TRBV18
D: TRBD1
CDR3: CASSPFRGDLYGYTF

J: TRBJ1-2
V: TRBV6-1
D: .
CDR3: CASSAYKGERNYGYTF

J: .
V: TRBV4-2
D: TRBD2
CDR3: CASSLRLAENYEQYF